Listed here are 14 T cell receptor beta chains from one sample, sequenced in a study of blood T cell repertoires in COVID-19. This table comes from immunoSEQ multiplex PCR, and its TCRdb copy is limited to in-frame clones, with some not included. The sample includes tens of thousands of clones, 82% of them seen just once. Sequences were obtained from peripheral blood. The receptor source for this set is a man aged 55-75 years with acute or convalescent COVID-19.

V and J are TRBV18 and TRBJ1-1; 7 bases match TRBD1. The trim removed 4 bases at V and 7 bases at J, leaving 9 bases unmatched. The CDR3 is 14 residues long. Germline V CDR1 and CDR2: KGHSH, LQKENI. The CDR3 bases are TGTGCCAGCTCACTCGACAGGGTGGAGGGTGAAGCTTTCTTT. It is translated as CASSLDRVEGEAFF.

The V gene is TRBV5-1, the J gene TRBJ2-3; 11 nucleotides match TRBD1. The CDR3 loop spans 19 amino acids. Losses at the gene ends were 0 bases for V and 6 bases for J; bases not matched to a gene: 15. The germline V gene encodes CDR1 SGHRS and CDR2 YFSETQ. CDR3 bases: TGCGCCAGCAGCTTGGTGGCCCCGGGACAGGGGGGACCTATGGATACGCAGTATTTT. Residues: CASSLVAPGQGGPMDTQYF. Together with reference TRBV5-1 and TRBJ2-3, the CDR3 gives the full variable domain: KAGVTQTPRYLIKTRGQQVTLSCSPISGHRSVSWYQQTPGQGLQFLFEYFSETQRNKGNFPGRFSGRQFSNSRSEMNVSTLELGDSALYLCASSLVAPGQGGPMDTQYFGPGTRLTVL.

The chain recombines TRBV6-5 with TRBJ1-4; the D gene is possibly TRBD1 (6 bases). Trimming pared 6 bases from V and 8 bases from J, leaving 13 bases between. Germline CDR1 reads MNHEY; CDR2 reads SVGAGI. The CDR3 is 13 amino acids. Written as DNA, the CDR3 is TGTGCCAGCAGGGCCGGACAGCGCGAAAAACTGTTTTTT. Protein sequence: CASRAGQREKLFF.

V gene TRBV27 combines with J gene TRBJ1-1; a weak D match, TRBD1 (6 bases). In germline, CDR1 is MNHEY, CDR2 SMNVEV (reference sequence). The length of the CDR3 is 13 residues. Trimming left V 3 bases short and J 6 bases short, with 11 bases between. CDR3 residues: CASSLLGAPEAFF. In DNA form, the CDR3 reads TGTGCCAGCAGTTTGTTGGGGGCCCCTGAAGCTTTCTTT.

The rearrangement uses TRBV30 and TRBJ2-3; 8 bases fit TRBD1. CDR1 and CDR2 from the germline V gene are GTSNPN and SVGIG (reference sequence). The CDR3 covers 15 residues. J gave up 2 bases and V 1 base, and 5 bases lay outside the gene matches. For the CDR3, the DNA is TGTGCCTGGAGTGCAACAGGGGGTCCCACAGATACGCAGTATTTT. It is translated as CAWSATGGPTDTQYF. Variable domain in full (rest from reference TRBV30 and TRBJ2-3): SQTIHQWPATLVQPVGSPLSLECTVEGTSNPNLYWYRQAAGRGLQLLFYSVGIGQISSEVPQNLSASRPQDRQFILSSKKLLLSDSGFYLCAWSATGGPTDTQYFGPGTRLTVL.

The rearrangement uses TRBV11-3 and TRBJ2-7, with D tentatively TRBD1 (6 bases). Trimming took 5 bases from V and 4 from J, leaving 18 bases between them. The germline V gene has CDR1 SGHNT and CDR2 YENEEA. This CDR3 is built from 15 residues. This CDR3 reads CASSLMTGTIYEQYF. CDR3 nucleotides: TGTGCCAGCAGCCTCATGACCGGGACAATATACGAGCAGTACTTC.

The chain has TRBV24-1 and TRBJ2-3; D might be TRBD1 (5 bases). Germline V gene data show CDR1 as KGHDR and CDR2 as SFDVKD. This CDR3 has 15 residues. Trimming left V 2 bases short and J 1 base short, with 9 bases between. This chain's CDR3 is CATSDSRGGTDTQYF. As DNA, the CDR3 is TGTGCCACCAGTGATTCAAGGGGTGGCACAGATACGCAGTATTTT.

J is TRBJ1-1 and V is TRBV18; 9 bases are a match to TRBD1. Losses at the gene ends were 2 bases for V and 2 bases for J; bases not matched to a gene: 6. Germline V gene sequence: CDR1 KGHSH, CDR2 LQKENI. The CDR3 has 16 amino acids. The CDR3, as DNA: TGTGCCAGCTCACCAGGGACAGGGAGGGAAAACACTGAAGCTTTCTTT. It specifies CASSPGTGRENTEAFF.

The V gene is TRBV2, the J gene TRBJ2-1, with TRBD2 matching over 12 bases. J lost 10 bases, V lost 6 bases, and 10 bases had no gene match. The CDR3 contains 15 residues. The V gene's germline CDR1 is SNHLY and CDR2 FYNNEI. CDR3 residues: CASRPGLAGSWEQFF. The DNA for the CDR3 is TGTGCCAGCAGGCCGGGACTAGCGGGTTCTTGGGAGCAGTTCTTC.

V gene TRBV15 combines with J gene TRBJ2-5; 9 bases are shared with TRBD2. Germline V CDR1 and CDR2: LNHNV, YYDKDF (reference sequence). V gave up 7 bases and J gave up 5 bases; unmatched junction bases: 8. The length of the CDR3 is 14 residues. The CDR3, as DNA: TGTGCCACCACCCCTGCGGGGGGGAAGGAGACCCAGTACTTC. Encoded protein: CATTPAGGKETQYF. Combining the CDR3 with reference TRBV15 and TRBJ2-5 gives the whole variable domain DAMVIQNPRYQVTQFGKPVTLSCSQTLNHNVMYWYQQKSSQAPKLLFHYYDKDFNNEADTPDNFQSRRPNTSFCFLDIRSPGLGDTAMYLCATTPAGGKETQYFGPGTRLLVL.

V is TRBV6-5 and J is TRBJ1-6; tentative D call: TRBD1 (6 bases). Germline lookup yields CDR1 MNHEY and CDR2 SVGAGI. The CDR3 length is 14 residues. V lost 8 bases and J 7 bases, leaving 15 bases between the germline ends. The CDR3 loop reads CASRKDSSNSPLHF. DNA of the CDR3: TGTGCCAGCCGAAAGGACAGCTCCAATTCACCCCTCCACTTT.

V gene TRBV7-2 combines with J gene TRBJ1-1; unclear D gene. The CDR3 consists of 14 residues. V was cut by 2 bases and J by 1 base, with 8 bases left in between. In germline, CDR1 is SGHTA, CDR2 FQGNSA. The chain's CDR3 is CASSLIGRNTEAFF. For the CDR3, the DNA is TGTGCCAGCAGCTTAATAGGGAGGAACACTGAAGCTTTCTTT.

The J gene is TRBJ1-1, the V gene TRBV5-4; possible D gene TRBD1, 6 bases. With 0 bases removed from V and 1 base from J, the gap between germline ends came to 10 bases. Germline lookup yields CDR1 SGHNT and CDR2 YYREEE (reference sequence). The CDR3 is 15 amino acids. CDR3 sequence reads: CASSLGGGRNTEAFF. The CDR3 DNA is TGTGCCAGCAGCTTGGGCGGGGGCCGGAACACTGAAGCTTTCTTT.

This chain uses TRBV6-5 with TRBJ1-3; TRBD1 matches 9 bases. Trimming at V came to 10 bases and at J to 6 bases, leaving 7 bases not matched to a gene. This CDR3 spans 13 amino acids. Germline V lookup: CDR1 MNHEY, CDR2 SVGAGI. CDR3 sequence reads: CATPGQGINTIYF. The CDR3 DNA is TGTGCCACCCCGGGACAGGGTATAAACACCATATATTTT.